What follows is one TCR beta chain and its context. Its antigen is not known. The data derive from a study of PD-1 blockade in classical Hodgkin lymphoma. Study-wide context: Nivolumab was given intravenously to patients at 3 mg/kg every 2 weeks.

Findings of the study overall: Unlike CD8+ TCR diversity, which did not rise significantly by C4D1, CD4+ TCR diversity did. Newly diagnosed patients reportedly had lower baseline TCR diversity than healthy donors.

The time point here: cycle 4 day 1 (C4D1), after less than 7 weeks of nivolumab. All trial patients relapsed after autologous stem cell transplantation. Complete response, partial response or progressive disease was recorded as best response. The V gene's germline CDR1 is MNHEY and CDR2 SMNVEV (reference sequence). The CDR3 length is 15 residues. With V trimmed by 6 bases and J by 5 bases, 3 bases remained unmatched. Some clones are missing from TCRdb's copy, which holds only in-frame ones; the method was immunoSEQ multiplex PCR. Altogether 100,000 or so clones are present, 93% being singletons, with the ten largest covering 2%.

The specimen was peripheral blood mononuclear cells (PBMCs), collected before the fourth cycle of nivolumab. The TCR originated in a human donor with classical Hodgkin lymphoma. The chain is built from TRBV27 and TRBJ2-1, with 14 bases aligning to TRBD2. CDR3 residues: CASSQTSGRDNEQFF. Here the CDR3 DNA reads TGTGCCAGCAGCCAGACTAGCGGGAGGGACAATGAGCAGTTCTTC.